What follows are 2 T cell receptor beta chains derived from one specimen sequenced in a study of blood T cell repertoires in COVID-19. The method was immunoSEQ multiplex PCR; TCRdb's version includes in-frame clones alone and lacks a portion of them. The sample lists fewer than 200,000 clones, approximately 74% occurring once. Sequenced input: peripheral blood. Receptors were obtained from a woman older than 75 with acute or convalescent COVID-19.

The V and J genes are TRBV6-5 and TRBJ2-6; 7 bases line up with TRBD1. The V gene's germline CDR1 is MNHEY and CDR2 SVGAGI. The V segment lost 6 bases and the J segment 6 bases; nucleotides outside the gene matches: 8. This CDR3 contains 15 residues. CDR3 in amino acids: CASRGKGALANVLTF. CDR3 in DNA: TGTGCCAGCAGGGGGAAGGGGGCCTTGGCCAACGTCCTGACTTTC.

The CDR3 coding sequence is TGTGCCAGCAGTCGCTTAGCGGGACCTTCCTACGAGCAGTACTTC. Translating gives CASSRLAGPSYEQYF. This rearrangement joins TRBV27 to TRBJ2-7; 8 bases map to TRBD2. The V and J ends lost 5 bases and 1 base, in that order; junction bases with no gene match: 7. Per germline, CDR1 MNHEY and CDR2 SMNVEV (reference sequence). CDR3 length equals 15 residues.